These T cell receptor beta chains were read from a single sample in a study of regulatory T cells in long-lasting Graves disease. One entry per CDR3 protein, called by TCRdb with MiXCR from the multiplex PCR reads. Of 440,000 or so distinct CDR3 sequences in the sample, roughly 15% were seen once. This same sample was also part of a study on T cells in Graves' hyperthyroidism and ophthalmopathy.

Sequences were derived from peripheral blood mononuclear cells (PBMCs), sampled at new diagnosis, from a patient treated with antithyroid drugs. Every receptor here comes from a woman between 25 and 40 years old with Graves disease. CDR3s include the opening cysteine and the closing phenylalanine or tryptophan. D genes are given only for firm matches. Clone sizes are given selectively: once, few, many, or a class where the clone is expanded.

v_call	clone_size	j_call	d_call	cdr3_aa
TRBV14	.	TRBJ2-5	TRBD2	CASSQIAGGLETQYF
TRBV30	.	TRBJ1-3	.	CAWSADSGNTIYF
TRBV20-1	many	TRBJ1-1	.	CRASTGNTEAFF
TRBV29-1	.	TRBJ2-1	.	CSTPLSGRFNEQFF
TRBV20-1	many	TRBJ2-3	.	CSARDGSTDTQYF
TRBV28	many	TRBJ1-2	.	CASSLAGQDGYTF
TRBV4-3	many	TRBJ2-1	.	CASSRGEGDQIRYNEQFF
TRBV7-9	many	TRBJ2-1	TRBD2	CASSGSGRVNEQFF
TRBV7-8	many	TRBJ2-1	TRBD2	CASTFGTSGYNEQFF
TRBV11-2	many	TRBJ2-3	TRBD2	CASRASGSSPDTQYF
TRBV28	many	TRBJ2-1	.	CASRVSSYNEQFF
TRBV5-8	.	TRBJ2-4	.	CASSLAGVNIQYF
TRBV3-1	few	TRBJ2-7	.	CASSRLRNYEQYF
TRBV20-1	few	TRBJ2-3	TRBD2	CSARGGLAGVGTDTQYF
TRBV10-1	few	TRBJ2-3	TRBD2	CASTPGLGITDTQYF
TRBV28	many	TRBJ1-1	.	CASSFSGSEAFF
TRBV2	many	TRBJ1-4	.	CASSDLGGDEKLFF
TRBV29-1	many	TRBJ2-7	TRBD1	CSVETGGSYEQYF
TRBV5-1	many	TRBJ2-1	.	CASSNKAVSYNEQFF
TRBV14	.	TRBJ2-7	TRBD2	CASSQMAGAPYEQYF
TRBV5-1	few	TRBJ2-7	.	CASSLSAAGYEQYF
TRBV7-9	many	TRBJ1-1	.	CASSLNRDTNTEAFF
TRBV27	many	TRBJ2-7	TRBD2	CASSGSAGAYEQYF
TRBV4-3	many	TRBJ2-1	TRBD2	CASSQVGLAGTYNEQFF
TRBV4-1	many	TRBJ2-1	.	CASSRTSNNEQFF
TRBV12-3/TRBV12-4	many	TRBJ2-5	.	CASSFNEKETQYF
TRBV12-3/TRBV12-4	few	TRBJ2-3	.	CASTPPAAQGTDTQYF
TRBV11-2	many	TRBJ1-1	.	CASSPTDRIEAFF
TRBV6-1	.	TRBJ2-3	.	CASGGGLDTQYF
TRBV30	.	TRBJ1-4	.	CAWSVGAGEKLFF
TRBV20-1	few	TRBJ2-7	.	CSYWGESSYEQYF
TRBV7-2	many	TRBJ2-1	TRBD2	CASSSLAGGRDEQFF
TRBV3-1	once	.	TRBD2	CASSQMASSGRFGETQYF
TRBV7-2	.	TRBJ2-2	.	CASSTRTGSTGELFF
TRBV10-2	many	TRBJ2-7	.	CASSERELGNSYEQYF
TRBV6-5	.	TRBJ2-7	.	CASSYRRGEIEQYF
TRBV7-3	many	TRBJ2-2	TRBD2	CASSLKGLAGPTGELFF
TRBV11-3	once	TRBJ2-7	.	CASRKEDFSYEQYF
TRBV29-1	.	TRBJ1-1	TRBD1	CSVPRTGRGNTEAFF
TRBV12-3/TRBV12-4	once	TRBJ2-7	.	CASQEGEGSSYEQYF
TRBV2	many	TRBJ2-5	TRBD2	CASTPDGGGLFGEKTQYF
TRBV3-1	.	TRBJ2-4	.	CASSQVKNIQYF
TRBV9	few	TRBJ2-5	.	CASSVEARRETQYF
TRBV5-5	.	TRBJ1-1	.	CASSLVPYMNTEAFF
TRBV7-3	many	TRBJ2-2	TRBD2	CASSLSRTSPSNTGELFF
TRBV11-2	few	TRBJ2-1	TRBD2	CASSPRTSGSLGSNEQFF
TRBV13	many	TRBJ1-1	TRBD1	CASSSMDRKNTEAFF
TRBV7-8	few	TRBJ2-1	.	CASSPFTGITYNEQFF
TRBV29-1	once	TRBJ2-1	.	CSVEDINEQFF